The present TCR beta chain was sequenced within a study of blood T cell repertoires in COVID-19 (dated by TCRdb to 2020 to 2021). With respect to the entire study: Samples covering the acute and convalescent phases of COVID-19 were provided by collaborators in the United States, Italy and Spain. The material from the prospective study consisted of cDNA or gDNA derived from T cells, B-cell-depleted T cells, or PBMCs. Subjects who had been exposed to COVID-19, were actively infected with it, or had recovered from it provided the deeply sampled blood TCRbeta repertoires that made up the dataset. The repertoires were released in a freely available public database intended as a resource for research on the immune response to SARS-CoV-2. The samples were drawn from the first 160 participants of the ongoing ImmuneRACE study and from about 1,200 subjects provided by 6 global collaborators. The sample metadata nearly always contained a de-identified subject ID, COVID-19 status, age in years and sex. HLA class I and class II types, where available, came from metadata supplied by the sample provider rather than from assay-based typing. The paper's findings and limits, for the study overall: How much clinical and demographic metadata was included differed by source and by participant, and the metadata was provided uncurated.

The collaborating institutions used their own protocols to collect whole blood in K2EDTA tubes. For TCRbeta analysis, collaborators shipped samples as frozen whole blood, isolated PBMCs, or DNA extracted from either of those sample types. TCRbeta CDR3 regions were amplified from genomic DNA by means of the immunoSEQ Assay, a bias-controlled multiplex PCR. In the source study's methods: The number of nucleated cells in each sample was estimated from the amplification of reference gene primers within the assay. Sequence reads were collapsed and filtered to measure the absolute abundance of every unique TCRbeta CDR3 rearrangement. For each sample, productive Simpson clonality was calculated as the square root of Simpson's diversity index across productive rearrangements. In TCRdb, the immuneACCESS table is reduced to in-frame sequences with V and J assigned. These tables do not hold every clone; where another copy was compared, an unresolved V gene accounts for under half, and the others remain unexplained. V and J calls and clone size are as listed in that table; D and trimming were resolved from the DNA. This sample comprises fewer than 250,000 clones, 70% to 90% of them detected only once. Together, the top ten hold roughly 0.78% of the sample.

Points on this clone: This receptor's antigen is unknown. Per-base quality was not reported, and no clone a single base away is much larger than it.

Sequenced: peripheral blood. The receptor comes from a woman in her 70s with acute or convalescent COVID-19.

The CDR3 is CASSLGHSGNTIYF. The nucleotide sequence is given as TGTGCCAGCAGTTTAGGGCACTCTGGAAACACCATATATTTT. The V and J segments used are TRBV27 and TRBJ1-3; no D gene is confidently identified. From the cysteine up to the phenylalanine, the CDR3 has a length of 14 residues. Just the 42-base CDR3 DNA is kept, in frame starting at base 1. The CDR1 and CDR2 encoded by the germline V gene (reference sequence) are MNHEY and SMNVEV. V was cut back by 2 bases and J by 0 bases, leaving a gap of 5 bases between them.